These T cell receptor beta chains were read from a single sample in a study of T cell responses to AZD1222 COVID-19 vaccine. Clones were read by immunoSEQ multiplex PCR, and TCRdb kept only the in-frame ones, dropping some. The table shows 200,000 to 250,000 clones, with about 92% occurring only once. Sample: peripheral blood, taken on day 0 of MenACWY control vaccination. All receptors derive from an adult in good health. CDR3s leave out the opening cysteine and the closing phenylalanine or tryptophan. The order of the fields is D gene, V gene, CDR3 protein. D genes are given only for firm matches.

. | TRBV5-1 | ASSPSAGSAEAF
. | TRBV28 | ASSFPHRAEAF
. | TRBV19 | ASSQGAANTEAF
. | TRBV19 | ASSAGSVGTQY
. | TRBV7-2 | ASSLGVAYEQY
. | TRBV4-2 | ASSQEGGNTIY
TRBD1 | TRBV7-2 | ASSLATGGKIYGYT
TRBD1 | TRBV3-1/TRBV3-2 | ASSSGTANYGYT
. | TRBV6-5 | ASKEALDSPLH
TRBD1 | TRBV19 | ASSRGARQGYEQY
. | TRBV11-2 | ASSLTRNTEAF
. | TRBV7-2 | ASSQEAISGNTIY
. | TRBV21-1 | ASSKEDPASNTGELF
TRBD2 | TRBV5-4 | ASSLVRLSGVQETQY
TRBD1 | TRBV7-2 | ASSLAVTGLYNEQF
. | TRBV30 | AWGSNEKLF
. | TRBV12-3/TRBV12-4 | ASSFKKNTEAF
. | TRBV28 | ASRGPGRTNQPQH
TRBD1 | TRBV9 | ASSVAPGQNYEQY
TRBD2 | TRBV5-1 | ASSLWEGARTSYNEQF
TRBD1 | TRBV5-1 | ASSEQGVGGTDTQY
. | TRBV7-9 | ASSLAGNEKLF
. | TRBV3-1/TRBV3-2 | ASSPPGQGSSPLH
. | TRBV25-1 | ASSERGAGYT
. | TRBV15 | ATSRDKISGADEQY
TRBD1 | TRBV19 | ASSPPGQGVGQPQH